This TCR beta chain comes out of a study of T cells expressing NK-cell markers. Points from the study as a whole: For about six donors, the dominant NKG2C+ clonotypes made up about 1.0-8% of their CD8+ T cells. The leading position in the CD3+CD56-NKG2C+ fraction of a handful of donors also went to these clonotypes.

With respect to this clonotype: The antigen remains unidentified.

TCRdb re-called the 5' RACE reads, yielding one record per CDR3 amino acid sequence without DNA. The table lists hundreds of thousands of distinct CDR3 sequences. This CDR3 spans 15 amino acids. Germline CDR1 reads SGHTA; CDR2 reads FQGNSA. This rearrangement joins TRBV7-2 to TRBJ2-1; as DNA is missing, the TRBD2 call by TCRdb cannot be tested. This sequence originates from a man aged 18 to 69 in good health. The specimen was blood T cells: a sorted CD56 or NKG2C T cell subset, CD4+ or CD8+ T cells, or bulk PBMC T cells (not recorded which). The CDR3 protein is CASSRRLAGKGEQFF.